This T cell receptor beta chain was documented in a study of somatic mutations in cytotoxic T cells in rheumatoid arthritis. Germline V gives CDR1 MGHDK, CDR2 SYGVNS. V lost 5 bases to trimming and J lost 0 bases; unmatched junction nucleotides: 10. The CDR3 is 18 amino acids. Here immunoSEQ multiplex PCR was the method, and the copy in TCRdb shows in-frame clones only, minus some. The repertoire has approximately 13,000 clones, over 70% of them found once; the top ten carry less than 9%. The chain uses TRBV25-1 and TRBJ2-3, with 11 nucleotides matching TRBD1. The clonotype was recovered from an adult with rheumatoid arthritis. Material for sequencing was CD8+ T cells sorted from blood. CDR3 DNA sequence: TGTGCCAGCAGTCCCGGGACAGGGGGGACCTTCAGCACAGATACGCAGTATTTT. This translates into CASSPGTGGTFSTDTQYF.